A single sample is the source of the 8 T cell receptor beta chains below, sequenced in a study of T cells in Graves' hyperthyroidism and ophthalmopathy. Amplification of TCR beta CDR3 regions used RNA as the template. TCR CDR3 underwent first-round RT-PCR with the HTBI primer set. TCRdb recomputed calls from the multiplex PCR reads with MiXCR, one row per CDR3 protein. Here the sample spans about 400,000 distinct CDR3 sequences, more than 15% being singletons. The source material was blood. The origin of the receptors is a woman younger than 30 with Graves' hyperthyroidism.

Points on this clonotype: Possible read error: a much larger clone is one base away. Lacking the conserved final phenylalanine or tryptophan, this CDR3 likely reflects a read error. As DNA, the CDR3 is TGTGCCAGCAGCCCGACGGCGGTGCGGGGCACTGAAGCTTTCCTT. Translating it yields CASSPTAVRGTEAFL. The chain carries TRBV11-1 and TRBJ1-1; D is uncertain. Germline CDR1 is SGHAT and CDR2 is FQDESV (reference sequence). The V gene lost 5 bases and the J gene lost 4 bases, with 17 bases spanning the gap. The CDR3 is 15 amino acids.

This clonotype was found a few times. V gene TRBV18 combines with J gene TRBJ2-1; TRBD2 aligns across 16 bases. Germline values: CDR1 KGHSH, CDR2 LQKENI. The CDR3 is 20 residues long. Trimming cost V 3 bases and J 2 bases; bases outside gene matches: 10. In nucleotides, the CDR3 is TGTGCCAGCTCACCGCCGGGACTAGCGGGAGGGAGTCCTACCTACAATGAGCAGTTCTTC. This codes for CASSPPGLAGGSPTYNEQFF.

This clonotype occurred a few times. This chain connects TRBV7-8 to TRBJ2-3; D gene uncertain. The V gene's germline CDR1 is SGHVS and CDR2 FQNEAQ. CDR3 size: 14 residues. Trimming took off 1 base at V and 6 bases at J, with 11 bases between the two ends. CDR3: CASSLDSSGDTQYF. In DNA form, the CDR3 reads TGTGCCAGCAGCTTAGACTCGTCCGGGGATACGCAGTATTTT.

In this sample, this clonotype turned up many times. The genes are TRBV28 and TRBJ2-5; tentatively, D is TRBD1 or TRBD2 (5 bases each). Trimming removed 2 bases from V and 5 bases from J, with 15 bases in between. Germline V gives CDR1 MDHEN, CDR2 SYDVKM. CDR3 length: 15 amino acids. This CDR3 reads CASSLGVDTRETQYF. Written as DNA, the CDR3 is TGTGCCAGCAGTTTAGGCGTGGACACTAGGGAGACCCAGTACTTC.

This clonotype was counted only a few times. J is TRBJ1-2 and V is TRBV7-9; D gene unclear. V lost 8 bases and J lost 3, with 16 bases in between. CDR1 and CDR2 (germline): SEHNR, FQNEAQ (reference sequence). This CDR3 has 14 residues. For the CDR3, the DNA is TGTGCCAGCGGGTCCTTGGACTACTACTATGGCTACACCTTC. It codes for CASGSLDYYYGYTF.

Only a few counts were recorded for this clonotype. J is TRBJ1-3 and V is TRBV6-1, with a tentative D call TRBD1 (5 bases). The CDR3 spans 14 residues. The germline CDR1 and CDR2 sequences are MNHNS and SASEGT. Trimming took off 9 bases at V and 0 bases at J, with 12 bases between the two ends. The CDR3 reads CASKTGVSGNTIYF. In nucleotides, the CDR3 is TGTGCCAGTAAAACAGGTGTCTCTGGAAACACCATATATTTT.

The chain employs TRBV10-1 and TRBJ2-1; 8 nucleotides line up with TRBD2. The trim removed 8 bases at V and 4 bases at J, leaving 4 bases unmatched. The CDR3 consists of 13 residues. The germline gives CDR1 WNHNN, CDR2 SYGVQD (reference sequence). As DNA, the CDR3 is TGCGCCAGCGCCGGGAGGGCATACAATGAGCAGTTCTTC. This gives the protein CASAGRAYNEQFF.

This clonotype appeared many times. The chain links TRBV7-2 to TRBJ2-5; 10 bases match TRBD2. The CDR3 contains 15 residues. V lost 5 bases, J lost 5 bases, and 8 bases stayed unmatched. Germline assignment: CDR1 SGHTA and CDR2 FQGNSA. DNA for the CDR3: TGTGCCAGCAGCAAAAGCGGGGGGGCGTTGGAGACCCAGTACTTC. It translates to CASSKSGGALETQYF. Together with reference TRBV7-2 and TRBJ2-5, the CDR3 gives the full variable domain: GAGVSQSPSNKVTEKGKDVELRCDPISGHTALYWYRQSLGQGLEFLIYFQGNSAPDKSGLPSDRFSAERTGGSVSTLTIQRTQQEDSAVYLCASSKSGGALETQYFGPGTRLLVL.